This TCR beta chain came from a study of cytomegalovirus exposure and HLA in healthy donors. Overall study: A previous analysis identified 100 million or so unique TCR beta sequences derived from some 170 million T cells. The study, taken as a whole, reports: As a later analysis showed, several of the most significant clusters appeared to be linked to common viral pathogens.

Germline CDR1 reads MGHRA; CDR2 reads YSYEKL. The CDR3 is made up of 15 amino acids. The junction had 5 bases not matched to a gene; V was cut back by 4 bases and J by 5 bases. For this clone: What it recognizes is unknown.

Researchers ran the PCR with 60 Vbeta and 13 Jbeta primers. TCRdb's copy holds only in-frame clones and misses some; the assay was immunoSEQ multiplex PCR. The sample comprises around 150,000 clones, around 75% of which are singletons, and roughly 4% rests with the top ten. The chain carries TRBV4-1 and TRBJ2-3, with 11 bases fitting TRBD2. The sequenced sample consisted of PBMCs. The sequence derives from a human donor in good health. CDR3 sequence reads: CASSPSGTSGDTQYF. DNA of the CDR3: TGCGCCAGCAGCCCGTCCGGGACTAGCGGAGATACGCAGTATTTT.